A single sample gave rise to the 30 T cell receptor beta chains below, sequenced in a study of human T cells and chemical hapten exposure (dated by TCRdb to the early 2020s). This specimen's time point label, interpreted: pre-sensitization, week 0. According to the study, the label for this sample's treatment or condition signals: therapeutic diphenylcyclopropenone sensitization with weekly scalp DPC. Library preparation used RACE. This sample was sequenced with a NextSeq 500. The public reads were run again by TCRdb, first through fastp at Q25 and then through MiXCR, and only productive beta chains were kept. Entries are consolidated by CDR3 protein sequence, retaining the most common genes and DNA. The sample table shows some 300,000 distinct CDR3 sequences, and over 5% are seen once. The ten most abundant clones make up around 8.8% of the sample. The input for sequencing was whole blood, taken in connection with sensitization to the hapten diphenylcyclopropenone (DPC). The source of these receptors is a woman under 30 with alopecia areata. Some clones in this sample may be carry-over from other donors' samples.

The V call is TRBV3-1, the J call TRBJ2-5; D not resolved. The CDR3 runs to 15 residues. The V and J ends lost 8 bases and 0 bases respectively, with 16 bases between them. Germline CDR1 and CDR2: LGHDT and YNNKEL (reference sequence). The CDR3 DNA follows: TGTGCCAGCTCCACTGGCGGCACAAACCAAGAGACCCAGTACTTC. It translates to CASSTGGTNQETQYF.

This clonotype was seen a few times. The chain employs TRBV18 and TRBJ1-6; 9 nucleotides line up with TRBD1. The V gene end was trimmed by 5 bases and the J gene end by 6 bases; junction bases not matched to a gene: 8. The CDR3 totals 16 residues. Per germline, CDR1 KGHSH and CDR2 LQKENI. The CDR3: CASSNPGTGINSPLHF. Here the CDR3 DNA reads TGTGCCAGCTCAAATCCCGGGACAGGGATTAATTCACCCCTCCACTTT.

This clonotype was seen many times. J is TRBJ2-2 and V is TRBV9; D not resolved. The V end was cut by 4 bases, the J end by 7 bases, with 14 bases between. This CDR3 has 14 amino acids. Germline-derived CDR1 and CDR2 are SGDLS and YYNGEE. CDR3 nucleotide sequence: TGTGCCAGCAGCCCGCGACCGTCTAGCGGGGAGCTGTTTTTT. This codes for CASSPRPSSGELFF.

The rearrangement joins TRBV7-8 to TRBJ1-2, with 7 positions matching TRBD1. The germline CDR1 and CDR2 sequences are SGHVS and FQNEAQ. With V trimmed by 5 bases and J by 4 bases, 1 base remained unmatched. The CDR3 has 12 residues. For the CDR3, the DNA is TGTGCCAGCAGCAAGGGGGCCTATGGCTACACCTTC. Its protein is CASSKGAYGYTF.

The chain is built from TRBV6-2 or TRBV6-3 and TRBJ1-1; D may be TRBD1 (6 bases). This CDR3 has 14 residues. Between the trimmed V and J ends, which lost 5 bases and 6 bases, there was a span of 16 bases. Germline-derived CDR1 and CDR2 are MNHEY and SVGEGT. CDR3 loop: CASSPTTGRSEAFF. CDR3 DNA: TGTGCCAGCAGTCCCACCACAGGGAGATCTGAAGCTTTCTTT.

This clonotype came up many times. The chain employs TRBV19 and TRBJ2-1; 9 positions match TRBD1. CDR1 is LNHDA, CDR2 SQIVND, per germline (reference sequence). The CDR3 loop spans 14 amino acids. V lost 5 bases to trimming and J lost 3 bases; unmatched junction nucleotides: 2. In nucleotides, the CDR3 is TGTGCCAGTAGTCGGGACAGGGTCTACAATGAGCAGTTCTTC. This codes for CASSRDRVYNEQFF. Full variable domain (outside the CDR3, taken from reference TRBV19 and TRBJ2-1): DGGITQSPKYLFRKEGQNVTLSCEQNLNHDAMYWYRQDPGQGLRLIYYSQIVNDFQKGDIAEGYSVSREKKESFPLTVTSAQKNPTAFYLCASSRDRVYNEQFFGPGTRLTVL.

This clonotype was observed at least ten times. The chain couples TRBV6-6 to TRBJ1-2, with D perhaps matching TRBD1 (6 bases). The V gene's germline CDR1 is MNHNY and CDR2 SVGAGI (reference sequence). The CDR3 extends over 14 amino acids. Trimming took 5 bases from V and 5 from J, leaving 15 bases between them. CDR3 sequence: CASSTQGTLYGYTF. CDR3 DNA sequence: TGTGCCAGCAGTACACAGGGCACTTTATATGGCTACACCTTC.

In this sample, this clonotype turned up many times. The rearrangement joins TRBV20-1 to TRBJ2-4; 14 bases are a match to TRBD2. Trimming at V came to 5 bases and at J to 5 bases, leaving 5 bases not matched to a gene. Looked up from germline, CDR1 is DFQATT and CDR2 is SNEGSKA (reference sequence). The CDR3 is 15 residues long. The CDR3 spells CSAARLAGGQNIQYF. In nucleotides, the CDR3 is TGCAGTGCTGCTCGACTAGCGGGGGGGCAAAACATTCAGTACTTC.

There are many counts of this clonotype. The chain carries TRBV2 and TRBJ2-3; the D is unclear. The V gene lost 6 bases and the J gene lost 2 bases, with 12 bases spanning the gap. The CDR3 spans 14 residues. Germline CDR1 reads SNHLY; CDR2 reads FYNNEI. The CDR3, as DNA: TGTGCCAGCAGCGTGGGATCATTCACAGATACGCAGTATTTT. The encoded protein is CASSVGSFTDTQYF.

This clonotype came up a few times. This chain links TRBV6-6 with TRBJ1-2, with D uncertain. This CDR3 is built from 13 residues. V was shortened by 4 bases and J by 6 bases, with 12 bases between the two germline ends. Looked up from germline, CDR1 is MNHNY and CDR2 is SVGAGI (reference sequence). For the CDR3, the DNA is TGTGCCAGCAGTTGGAACCCACACGATGGCTACACCTTC. Encoded protein: CASSWNPHDGYTF.

This clonotype was detected a few times. V is TRBV2 and J is TRBJ1-2; no firm D call. V lost 9 bases to trimming and J lost 0 bases, with 20 bases between them. Germline V CDR1 and CDR2: SNHLY, FYNNEI. The CDR3 contains 16 residues. The CDR3 sequence: CASLVSKGSTNYGYTF. CDR3 DNA sequence: TGTGCCAGTTTAGTCAGTAAAGGTTCTACTAACTATGGCTACACCTTC.

This clonotype has ten or more counts. The V and J genes are TRBV24-1 and TRBJ2-1; D not certain. V lost 4 bases to trimming and J lost 7 bases, with 4 bases between them. The CDR3 length is 11 residues. In germline, CDR1 is KGHDR, CDR2 SFDVKD. Here the CDR3 DNA reads TGTGCCACCAGTGACCATAATGAGCAGTTCTTC. Protein: CATSDHNEQFF.

This clonotype was seen repeatedly, ten times or more. The V gene is TRBV13, the J gene TRBJ2-5; a possible D gene is TRBD1 (5 bases). The CDR3 has 15 amino acids. CDR1 is PRHDT and CDR2 is FYEKMQ in the germline V gene (reference sequence). V was cut by 0 bases and J by 3 bases, with 11 bases left in between. The CDR3 DNA follows: TGTGCCAGCAGCTTAGGAGCCAGGGCAGAAGAGACCCAGTACTTC. Its protein product is CASSLGARAEETQYF.

This clonotype showed up just a few times. CDR3 coding DNA: TGTGCCAGCAGCCACCTAAGTAGCCCTTACGAGCAGTACTTC. Its protein is CASSHLSSPYEQYF. V usage is TRBV14 and J usage is TRBJ2-7; D is undetermined. There are 14 residues in the CDR3. The V gene lost 3 bases and the J gene lost 4 bases, with 13 bases spanning the gap. Germline lookup yields CDR1 SGHDN and CDR2 FVKESK. Full variable domain (outside the CDR3, taken from reference TRBV14 and TRBJ2-7): EAGVTQFPSHSVIEKGQTVTLRCDPISGHDNLYWYRRVMGKEIKFLLHFVKESKQDESGMPNNRFLAERTGGTYSTLKVQPAELEDSGVYFCASSHLSSPYEQYFGPGTRLTVT.

This clonotype came up many times. The CDR3 DNA sequence: TGCAGCGCGATCGGTGGGGTTAATGAAAAACTGTTTTTT. Its protein is CSAIGGVNEKLFF. The chain employs TRBV29-1 and TRBJ1-4; D uncertain. V was shortened by 7 bases and J by 4 bases, with 13 bases between the two germline ends. The CDR3 contains 13 residues. Germline-derived CDR1 and CDR2 are SQVTM and ANQGSEA.

In its sample, this clonotype was seen many times. The rearrangement uses TRBV7-9 and TRBJ1-1; the D is unclear. Germline assignment: CDR1 SEHNR and CDR2 FQNEAQ (reference sequence). The length of the CDR3 is 12 residues. Trimming removed 1 base from V and 6 bases from J, with 6 bases in between. In DNA, the CDR3 is TGTGCCAGCAGCTTAGAACAGTCTGAAGCTTTCTTT. This gives the protein CASSLEQSEAFF.

This clonotype was seen ten or more times. The chain links TRBV29-1 to TRBJ2-3; tentative D call: TRBD1 (5 bases). CDR3 length: 13 residues. The germline V gene encodes CDR1 SQVTM and CDR2 ANQGSEA. The germline V and J ends were trimmed by 4 bases and 1 base, with 9 bases remaining between them. CDR3 sequence: CSVVGRGTDTQYF. The CDR3 DNA is TGCAGCGTTGTTGGCAGGGGCACAGATACGCAGTATTTT.

This clonotype was seen a few times. The gene calls are TRBV7-2 and TRBJ1-1, with no clear D. Trimming cost V 0 bases and J 4 bases, with 9 bases left between them. Germline lookup yields CDR1 SGHTA and CDR2 FQGNSA. The CDR3 covers 14 residues. CDR3 DNA sequence: TGTGCCAGCAGCTTAGCGAGGGCAGTCACTGAAGCTTTCTTT. Translated, it gives CASSLARAVTEAFF. Supplemented by reference TRBV7-2 and TRBJ1-1, the full variable domain reads GAGVSQSPSNKVTEKGKDVELRCDPISGHTALYWYRQSLGQGLEFLIYFQGNSAPDKSGLPSDRFSAERTGGSVSTLTIQRTQQEDSAVYLCASSLARAVTEAFFGQGTRLTVV.

The chain combines TRBV28 with TRBJ2-4; D gene uncertain. V lost 6 bases to trimming and J lost 1 base, with 10 bases between them. CDR3 length: 14 amino acids. From germline, CDR1 is MDHEN and CDR2 SYDVKM. The CDR3 sequence is CASRSSGAKNIQYF. The CDR3 bases are TGTGCCAGCAGGTCTTCTGGGGCCAAAAACATTCAGTACTTC.

This clonotype was recorded a few times. This sequence joins TRBV7-2 and TRBJ2-7; D uncertain. This CDR3 comprises 16 residues. The ends were cut back, 2 bases at V and 2 bases at J, with 16 bases in the middle. Germline CDR1 reads SGHTA; CDR2 reads FQGNSA. CDR3 sequence (DNA): TGTGCCAGCAGCTTAATTAGGGCGCCTTTGGCCTACGAGCAGTACTTC. Amino acid sequence: CASSLIRAPLAYEQYF.

This clonotype was found many times. This rearrangement joins TRBV2 to TRBJ2-7; D possibly corresponds to TRBD2 (5 bases). Germline CDR1 reads SNHLY; CDR2 reads FYNNEI. The CDR3 extends over 11 amino acids. The CDR3 protein is CAEQGGYEQYF. CDR3 nucleotides: TGTGCTGAGCAAGGCGGGTACGAGCAGTACTTC.

CDR3 sequence: CASSLVSGNPYGYTF. CDR3 in DNA: TGTGCCAGCAGCTTAGTGTCCGGGAACCCCTATGGCTACACCTTC. The V call is TRBV7-9, the J call TRBJ1-2, with D unclear. Trimming left V 1 base short and J 4 bases short, with 13 bases between. Germline V CDR1 and CDR2: SEHNR, FQNEAQ (reference sequence). CDR3 size: 15 residues.

The CDR3 region is CASIAPTRLAENTDTQYF. In DNA, the CDR3 is TGTGCCAGCATCGCACCGACCCGACTAGCGGAAAACACAGATACGCAGTATTTT. The chain has TRBV7-2 and TRBJ2-3, with TRBD2 matching 9 bases. With 7 bases clipped from V and 2 bases from J, the junction kept 16 bases outside the gene matches. Germline loops: CDR1 SGHTA, CDR2 FQGNSA. The CDR3 has 18 amino acids.

On this clonotype itself: This could be a read error, since a much larger clone is one nucleotide away. J is TRBJ1-5 and V is TRBV12-2. TRBV12-2 counts as a pseudogene. The CDR3 extends over 14 amino acids. In nucleotides, the CDR3 is TGTGCAAGTCGCTTAAGGGTTAGCAAACAGCCCCAGCATTTT. It translates to CASRLRVSKQPQHF.

The chain is built from TRBV28 and TRBJ2-3, with 13 bases lining up with TRBD2. Germline values: CDR1 MDHEN, CDR2 SYDVKM. This CDR3 spans 19 amino acids. The V and J ends lost 3 bases and 1 base, in that order; junction bases with no gene match: 10. DNA for the CDR3: TGTGCCAGCAGTTTGCTGGGACTAGCGGGGAGTAGACGCACAGATACGCAGTATTTT. Amino acids: CASSLLGLAGSRRTDTQYF.

This clonotype was detected many times. The V call is TRBV28, the J call TRBJ1-4; D gene uncertain. V dropped 6 bases and J dropped 4 bases, with 15 bases sitting between them. The germline CDR1 and CDR2 sequences are MDHEN and SYDVKM. CDR3 length equals 15 residues. CDR3 sequence reads: CASRKIQLYNEKLFF. As DNA, the CDR3 is TGTGCCAGCAGGAAAATACAGTTATATAATGAAAAACTGTTTTTT.

This clonotype showed up many times. J is TRBJ2-7 and V is TRBV9; D assignment may be TRBD1 or TRBD2 (6 bases each). CDR1 and CDR2 (germline): SGDLS, YYNGEE. This CDR3 contains 15 residues. V shed 0 bases and J shed 5 bases, with 15 bases lying between them. CDR3 loop: CASSVVSGAGNEQYF. The CDR3 coding sequence is TGTGCCAGCAGCGTAGTTTCGGGGGCAGGAAACGAGCAGTACTTC.

This clonotype was picked up many times. The J gene is TRBJ1-1, the V gene TRBV11-2; no firm D call. The germline V gene has CDR1 SGHAT and CDR2 FQNNGV. This CDR3 comprises 14 residues. V was trimmed by 1 base and J by 5 bases, leaving 11 bases between them. The CDR3 loop is CASSLALEATEAFF. The CDR3, as DNA: TGTGCCAGCAGCTTAGCCCTAGAAGCTACTGAAGCTTTCTTT.

In its sample, this clonotype was seen many times. The rearrangement links TRBV10-3 to TRBJ2-7, with 16 bases lining up with TRBD2. The CDR3 covers 17 residues. The V gene's germline CDR1 is ENHRY and CDR2 SYGVKD. V gave up 5 bases and J gave up 5 bases; unmatched junction bases: 9. The CDR3 spells CAISSYGTSGGAHEQYF. Here the CDR3 DNA reads TGTGCCATCAGTAGTTACGGGACTAGCGGGGGGGCCCACGAGCAGTACTTC.

The table lists this clonotype with many counts. The gene calls are TRBV10-3 and TRBJ1-1; D remains unclear. The CDR3 has 14 residues. The germline gives CDR1 ENHRY, CDR2 SYGVKD. V was trimmed by 6 bases and J by 0 bases, leaving 11 bases between them. The chain's CDR3 is CAIRSGPVNTEAFF. The CDR3 DNA is TGTGCCATCAGATCCGGGCCTGTGAACACTGAAGCTTTCTTT.